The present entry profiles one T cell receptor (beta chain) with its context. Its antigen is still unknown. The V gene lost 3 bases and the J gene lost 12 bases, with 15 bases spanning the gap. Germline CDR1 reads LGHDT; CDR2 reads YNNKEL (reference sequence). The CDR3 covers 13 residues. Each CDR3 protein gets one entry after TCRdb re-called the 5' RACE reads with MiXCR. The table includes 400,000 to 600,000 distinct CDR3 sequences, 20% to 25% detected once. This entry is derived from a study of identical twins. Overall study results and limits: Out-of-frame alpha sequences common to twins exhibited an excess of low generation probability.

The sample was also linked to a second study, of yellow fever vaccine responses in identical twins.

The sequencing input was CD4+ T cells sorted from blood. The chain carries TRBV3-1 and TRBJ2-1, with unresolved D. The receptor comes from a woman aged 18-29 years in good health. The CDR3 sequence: CASSQEGPLGQFF. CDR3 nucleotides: TGTGCCAGCAGCCAGGAAGGACCCTTGGGGCAGTTCTTC.